This T cell receptor (beta chain) comes out of a study of OX40 agonist ivuxolimab in advanced cancers. CDR3 size: 12 residues. Trimming removed 9 bases at V and 4 bases at J, with 10 bases between. Germline CDR1 LNHDA, CDR2 SQIVND (reference sequence). The repertoire was sequenced with immunoSEQ multiplex PCR; TCRdb's copy has only in-frame clones and lacks some. This sample has 60,000 to 100,000 clones; around 87% occur once, and the top ten carry roughly 0.23%. The J gene is TRBJ2-1, the V gene TRBV19; D unresolved. Sequences were derived from CD4+ or CD8+ T cells sorted from blood, sampled in a trial of the OX40 agonist ivuxolimab. The TCR originated in an adult with an advanced solid tumor such as melanoma, head and neck, liver or kidney cancer. For the CDR3, the DNA is TGTGCCAGCCAGAGCGCGTACAATGAGCAGTTCTTC. Its protein product is CASQSAYNEQFF.